This record concerns one T cell receptor beta chain sequence. The data originate from a study of siplizumab effects on memory and regulatory T cells. The method was immunoSEQ multiplex PCR; TCRdb's version includes in-frame clones alone and lacks a portion of them. The table includes approximately 75,000 clones, 93% detected once. CDR1 and CDR2 (germline): MNHEY, SMNVEV (reference sequence). The CDR3 runs 20 residues. V shed 5 bases and J shed 3 bases, with 31 bases lying between them. Source material: CD8+ T cells sorted from blood. The TCR sequence derives from a human donor in good health. The chain combines TRBV27 with TRBJ1-1, with a weak D call TRBD1 (6 bases). The DNA of the CDR3 is TGTGCCAGCAGTGGTATAACGGGGGGCGCCTGGGTTTTCTCGTACACTGAAGCTTTCTTT. Amino acids: CASSGITGGAWVFSYTEAFF.